This T cell receptor (beta chain) originates from a study of OX40 agonist ivuxolimab in advanced cancers. The CDR3 contains 14 residues. With 4 bases removed from V and 5 bases from J, the gap between germline ends came to 12 bases. Only in-frame clones appear in the TCRdb table, and some are missing; sequencing was by immunoSEQ multiplex PCR. This table holds about 80,000 clones, 70% to 90% found once. V gene TRBV7-1 combines with J gene TRBJ1-5, with D possibly being TRBD1 (6 bases). TRBV7-1 is noted as an ORF with a role that remains uncertain. This receptor was obtained from an adult with an advanced solid tumor such as melanoma, head and neck, liver or kidney cancer. Sequencing was performed on CD4+ or CD8+ T cells sorted from blood, taken in a trial of the OX40 agonist ivuxolimab. CDR3 in DNA: TGTGCCAGCAGCTTAGGGGGTTGGGATCAGCCCCAGCATTTT. This translates into CASSLGGWDQPQHF.